These 14 T cell receptor beta chains were all obtained from the same sample, sequenced in a study of T cell changes during pregnancy in multiple sclerosis. Sequencing used immunoSEQ multiplex PCR; TCRdb keeps in-frame clones, though not all of them. The sample records 55,000 or so clones, roughly 90% being singletons. This specimen was CD4+ T cells from peripheral blood mononuclear cells, taken after pregnancy. The receptor set was obtained from a female donor with multiple sclerosis, enrolled in a pregnancy study.

This clone was counted only a few times. The chain links TRBV4-3 to TRBJ1-2; tentative D call: TRBD1 (5 bases). The CDR3 loop spans 16 amino acids. Germline-derived CDR1 and CDR2 are LGHNA and YSLEER. Trimming took 2 bases from V and 1 from J, leaving 14 bases between them. DNA of the CDR3: TGCGCCAGCAGCCAAATTGCAGGGATCCGTAACTATGGCTACACCTTC. It yields the protein CASSQIAGIRNYGYTF.

The chain employs TRBV5-6 and TRBJ1-2; weak D call: TRBD1 (6 bases). V lost 5 bases and J 5 bases, leaving 10 bases between the germline ends. Looked up from germline, CDR1 is SGHDT and CDR2 is YYEEEE. The CDR3 contains 12 residues. The CDR3 sequence is CASSLDRYGYTF. CDR3 in DNA: TGTGCCAGCAGTCTGGACAGATATGGCTACACCTTC.

This clone has only a few counts. The V call is TRBV5-5, the J call TRBJ1-2; D may be TRBD1 (5 bases). Trimming took off 4 bases at V and 7 bases at J, with 20 bases between the two ends. The CDR3 spans 15 residues. Germline V gene sequence: CDR1 SGHKS, CDR2 YYEKEE (reference sequence). DNA of the CDR3: TGTGCCAGCAGCGTCCGGGGGGATTCCCGGGGTGGCTACACCTTC. It encodes CASSVRGDSRGGYTF.

The chain joins TRBV6-6 to TRBJ1-1, with a tentative D call TRBD1 (6 bases). V shed 6 bases and J shed 11 bases, with 22 bases lying between them. The CDR3 is 14 amino acids. CDR1 and CDR2 (germline): MNHNY, SVGAGI (reference sequence). In DNA form, the CDR3 reads TGTGCCAGCAGCCACCTACAGGGTAGAGGGTTGGCTTTCTTT. As protein: CASSHLQGRGLAFF.

The count of this clone is one. This sequence joins TRBV2 and TRBJ2-5, with 9 bases lining up with TRBD2. V was clipped by 4 bases and J by 1 base; unmatched bases: 4. The CDR3 contains 15 residues. Germline V gene data show CDR1 as SNHLY and CDR2 as FYNNEI. For the CDR3, the DNA is TGTGCCAGCAGTGGGGTAGCGGGGGCCCAAGAGACCCAGTACTTC. It specifies CASSGVAGAQETQYF.

This chain joins TRBV5-1 and TRBJ2-1; possibly TRBD2 for D (6 bases). The CDR3 spans 16 residues. The germline gives CDR1 SGHRS, CDR2 YFSETQ. V lost 3 bases and J 8 bases, leaving 21 bases between the germline ends. CDR3 region: CASSSHAWGTGDEQFF. In DNA form, the CDR3 reads TGCGCCAGCAGCTCCCATGCATGGGGGACTGGGGATGAGCAGTTCTTC.

V is TRBV2 and J is TRBJ2-7; D remains ambiguous. CDR3 length equals 12 residues. The V gene's germline CDR1 is SNHLY and CDR2 FYNNEI. V was shortened by 3 bases and J by 3 bases, with 6 bases between the two germline ends. As DNA, the CDR3 is TGTGCCAGCAGTGACCCTAACTACGAGCAGTACTTC. Protein sequence: CASSDPNYEQYF.

The V and J genes are TRBV20-1 and TRBJ2-3, with D unresolved. The CDR3 consists of 11 residues. Germline CDR1 reads DFQATT; CDR2 reads SNEGSKA (reference sequence). Trimming took 3 bases from V and 12 from J, leaving 13 bases between them. CDR3 region: CSASGLGLQYF. The DNA of the CDR3 is TGCAGTGCTAGTGGGCTGGGCCTACAGTATTTT.

This chain connects TRBV27 to TRBJ2-1; 8 nucleotides agree with TRBD2. Losses at the gene ends were 3 bases for V and 2 bases for J; bases not matched to a gene: 0. Germline CDR1 is MNHEY and CDR2 is SMNVEV (reference sequence). The CDR3 sequence is 14 residues long. DNA for the CDR3: TGTGCCAGCAGTTTGCGGGGGGCCTACAATGAGCAGTTCTTC. Amino acid sequence: CASSLRGAYNEQFF.

CDR3 DNA sequence: TGTGCCAGCAGCGCTTCCGGGACTAGCGTCGAGCAGTACTTC. Residues: CASSASGTSVEQYF. This chain joins TRBV9 and TRBJ2-7, with TRBD2 matching over 10 bases. Germline CDR1 and CDR2: SGDLS and YYNGEE. This CDR3 contains 14 residues. V dropped 3 bases and J dropped 6; count of bases not matched to a gene: 6. Full variable domain (remainder filled in from reference TRBV9 and TRBJ2-7): DSGVTQTPKHLITATGQRVTLRCSPRSGDLSVYWYQQSLDQGLQFLIQYYNGEERAKGNILERFSAQQFPDLHSELNLSSLELGDSALYFCASSASGTSVEQYFGPGTRLTVT.

The CDR3 DNA is TGTGCCAGCAGGAGCGGGGGGGTTCAAAGGAATGAGCAGTTCTTC. It is translated as CASRSGGVQRNEQFF. This sequence joins TRBV6-5 and TRBJ2-1, with TRBD2 matching over 10 bases. CDR3 length: 15 amino acids. J gave up 7 bases and V 6 bases, and 9 bases lay outside the gene matches. CDR1 is MNHEY and CDR2 is SVGAGI in the germline V gene.

The chain is built from TRBV14 and TRBJ1-2, with a possible D match to TRBD1 (6 bases). V lost 4 bases to trimming and J lost 3 bases, with 15 bases between them. The CDR3 is 15 amino acids. Germline-derived CDR1 and CDR2 are SGHDN and FVKESK. CDR3 sequence reads: CASSLYPTGYYGYTF. CDR3 in DNA: TGTGCCAGCAGCCTATATCCAACAGGGTACTATGGCTACACCTTC.

The chain carries TRBV18 and TRBJ1-6; D might be TRBD1 (5 bases). Germline lookup yields CDR1 KGHSH and CDR2 LQKENI. CDR3 length equals 14 residues. Between the trimmed V and J ends, which lost 4 bases and 9 bases, there was a span of 13 bases. The chain's CDR3 is CASSQVGEGSPLHF. The CDR3, as DNA: TGTGCCAGCTCACAAGTAGGGGAGGGTTCACCCCTCCACTTT.

The chain joins TRBV27 to TRBJ1-2; D might be TRBD1 (5 bases). The V gene's germline CDR1 is MNHEY and CDR2 SMNVEV (reference sequence). The V end was cut by 10 bases, the J end by 4 bases, with 13 bases between. The CDR3 has 12 residues. CDR3 nucleotide sequence: TGTGCCACTTGGGGGGTTGGCTATGGCTACACCTTC. Translation gives CATWGVGYGYTF.